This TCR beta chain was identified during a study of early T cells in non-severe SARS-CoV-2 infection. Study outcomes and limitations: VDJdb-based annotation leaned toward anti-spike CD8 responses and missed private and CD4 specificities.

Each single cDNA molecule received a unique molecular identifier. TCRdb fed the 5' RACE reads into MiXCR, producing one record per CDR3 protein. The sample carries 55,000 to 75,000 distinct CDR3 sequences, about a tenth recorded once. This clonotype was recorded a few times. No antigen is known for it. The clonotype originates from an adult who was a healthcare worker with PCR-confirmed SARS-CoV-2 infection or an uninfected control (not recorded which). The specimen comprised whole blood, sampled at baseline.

As DNA, the CDR3 is TGTGCCAGCAGCCAAGCAACGGGACAGGGGAACACTGAAGCTTTCTTT. Translated: CASSQATGQGNTEAFF. The rearrangement links TRBV4-2 to TRBJ1-1, with 9 nucleotides matching TRBD1. Germline lookup yields CDR1 LGHNA and CDR2 YNFKEQ. There are 16 residues in the CDR3. Losses at the gene ends were 1 base for V and 1 base for J; bases not matched to a gene: 4.